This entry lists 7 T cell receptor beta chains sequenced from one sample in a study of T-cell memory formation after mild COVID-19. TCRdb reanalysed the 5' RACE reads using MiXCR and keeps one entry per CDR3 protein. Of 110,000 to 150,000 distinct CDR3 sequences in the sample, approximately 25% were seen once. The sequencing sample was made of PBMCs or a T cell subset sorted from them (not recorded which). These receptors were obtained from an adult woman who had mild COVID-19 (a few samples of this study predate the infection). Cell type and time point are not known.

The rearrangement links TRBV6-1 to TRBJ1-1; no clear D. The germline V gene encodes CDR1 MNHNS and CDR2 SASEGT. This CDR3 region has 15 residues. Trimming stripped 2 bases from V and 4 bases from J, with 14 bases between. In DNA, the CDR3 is TGTGCCAGCAGTGAATGGCCGGAGGTGGGCACTGAAGCTTTCTTT. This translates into CASSEWPEVGTEAFF.

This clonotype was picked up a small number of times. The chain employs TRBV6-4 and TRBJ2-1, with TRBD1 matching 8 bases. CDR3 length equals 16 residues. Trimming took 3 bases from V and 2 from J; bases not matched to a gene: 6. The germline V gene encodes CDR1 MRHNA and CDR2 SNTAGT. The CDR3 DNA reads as TGTGCCAGCAGTGAAGAGGGGACAGGTCCCTACAATGAGCAGTTCTTC. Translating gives CASSEEGTGPYNEQFF.

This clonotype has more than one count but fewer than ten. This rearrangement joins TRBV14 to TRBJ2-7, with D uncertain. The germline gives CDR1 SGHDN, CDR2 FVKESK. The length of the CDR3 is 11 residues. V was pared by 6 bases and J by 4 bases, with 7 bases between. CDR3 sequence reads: CASRGSYEQYF. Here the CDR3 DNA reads TGTGCCAGCAGAGGTTCGTACGAGCAGTACTTC.

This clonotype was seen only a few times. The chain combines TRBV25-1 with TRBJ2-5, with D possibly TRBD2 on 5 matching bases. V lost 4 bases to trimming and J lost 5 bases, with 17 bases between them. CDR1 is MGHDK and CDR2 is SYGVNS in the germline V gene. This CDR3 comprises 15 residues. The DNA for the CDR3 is TGTGCCAGCAGTGGCCAGCAGGCTAGAGGGGAGACCCAGTACTTC. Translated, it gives CASSGQQARGETQYF.

CDR3 DNA sequence: TGTGCCAGCGGTTCCCTCGCGGGGGGGCCCATAGATACGCAGTATTTT. Protein sequence: CASGSLAGGPIDTQYF. The V call is TRBV7-2, the J call TRBJ2-3; 9 nucleotides agree with TRBD2. The junction had 14 bases not matched to a gene; V was cut back by 8 bases and J by 5 bases. The CDR3 has 16 residues. The germline V gene encodes CDR1 SGHTA and CDR2 FQGNSA.

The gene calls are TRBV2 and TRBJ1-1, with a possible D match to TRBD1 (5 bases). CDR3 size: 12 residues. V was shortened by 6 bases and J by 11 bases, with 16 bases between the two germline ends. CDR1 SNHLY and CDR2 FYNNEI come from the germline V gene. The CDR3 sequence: CASREQAPDAFF. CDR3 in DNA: TGTGCCAGCAGAGAACAGGCCCCAGACGCTTTCTTT.

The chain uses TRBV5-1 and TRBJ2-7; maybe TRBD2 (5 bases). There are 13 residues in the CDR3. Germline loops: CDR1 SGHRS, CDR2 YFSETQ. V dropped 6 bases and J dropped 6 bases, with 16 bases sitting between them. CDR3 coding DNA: TGCGCCAGCAACACCGGGGTCGCTCGCGAGCAGTACTTC. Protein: CASNTGVAREQYF.